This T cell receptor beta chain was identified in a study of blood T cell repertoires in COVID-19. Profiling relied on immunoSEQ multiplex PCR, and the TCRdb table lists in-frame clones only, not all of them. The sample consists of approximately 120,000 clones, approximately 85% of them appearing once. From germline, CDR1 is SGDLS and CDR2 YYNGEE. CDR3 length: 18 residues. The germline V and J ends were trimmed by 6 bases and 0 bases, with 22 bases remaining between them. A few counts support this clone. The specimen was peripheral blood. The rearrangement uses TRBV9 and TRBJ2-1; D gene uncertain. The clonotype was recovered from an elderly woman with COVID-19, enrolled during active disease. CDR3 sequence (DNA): TGTGCCAGCACCGATAACCCGATTGCGGAGAGCTCCTACAATGAGCAGTTCTTC. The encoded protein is CASTDNPIAESSYNEQFF.